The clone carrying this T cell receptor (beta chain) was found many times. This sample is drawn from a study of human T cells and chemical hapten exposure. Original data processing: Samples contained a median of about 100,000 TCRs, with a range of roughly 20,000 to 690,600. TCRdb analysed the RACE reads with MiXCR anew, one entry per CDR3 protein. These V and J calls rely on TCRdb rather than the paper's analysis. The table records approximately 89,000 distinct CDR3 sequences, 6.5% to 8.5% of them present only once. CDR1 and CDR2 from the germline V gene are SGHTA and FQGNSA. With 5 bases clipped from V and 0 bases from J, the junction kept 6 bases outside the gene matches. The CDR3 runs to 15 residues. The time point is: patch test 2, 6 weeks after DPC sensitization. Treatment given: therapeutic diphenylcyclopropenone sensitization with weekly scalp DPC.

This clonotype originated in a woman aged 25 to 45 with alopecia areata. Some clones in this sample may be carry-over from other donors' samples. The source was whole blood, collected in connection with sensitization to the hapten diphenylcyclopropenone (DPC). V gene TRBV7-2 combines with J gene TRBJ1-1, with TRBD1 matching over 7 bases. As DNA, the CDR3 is TGTGCCAGCAGCAAACAGGGGAGGGTGAACACTGAAGCTTTCTTT. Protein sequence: CASSKQGRVNTEAFF. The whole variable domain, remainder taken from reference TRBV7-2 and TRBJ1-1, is GAGVSQSPSNKVTEKGKDVELRCDPISGHTALYWYRQSLGQGLEFLIYFQGNSAPDKSGLPSDRFSAERTGGSVSTLTIQRTQQEDSAVYLCASSKQGRVNTEAFFGQGTRLTVV.